This T cell receptor beta chain was sequenced during a study of T cell responses to AZD1222 COVID-19 vaccine. Germline CDR1 ENHRY, CDR2 SYGVKD. Trimming pared 4 bases from V and 3 bases from J, leaving 15 bases between. The CDR3 consists of 15 residues. Libraries were prepared by immunoSEQ multiplex PCR; TCRdb keeps only in-frame clonotypes and omits some of them. The repertoire has 120,000 to 150,000 clones, around 90% of them found once; the top ten carry over 1.1%. This receptor was identified in an adult in good health. This chain uses TRBV10-3 with TRBJ1-1; D might be TRBD1 (5 bases). This specimen was peripheral blood, taken on day 0 of AZD1222 vaccination. CDR3 protein: CAISGGQREYTEAFF. DNA of the CDR3: TGTGCCATCAGTGGGGGCCAGCGGGAGTACACTGAAGCTTTCTTT.